This T cell receptor beta chain emerged from a study of CD4 T cell repertoires in COVID-19 (dated by TCRdb to about 2021). In the study overall: For cross-reactivity analysis, CFSE-low cells were expanded with IL-2 for roughly nine days and were then relabeled and restimulated with spike proteins from other coronaviruses. Naturally processed CD4+ T cell responses to SARS-CoV-2 spike and nucleoprotein were characterized in COVID-19-recovered individuals, and clonal composition was assessed by TCR Vbeta sequencing. In a few recovered individuals, the researchers analyzed the TCR Vbeta repertoire of SARS-CoV-2-reactive T cells at the subset level.

Library method: the immunoSEQ multiplex PCR assay. Per the original workflow: Repertoire overlap between subsets was quantified using the Chao-Jaccard similarity index and counts of shared clonotypes. TCRdb limited this immuneACCESS table to in-frame rearrangements with V and J called. A share of clones is missing; checked studies link under half to unresolved V genes, and the rest is unexplained. V and J calls and clone size follow that table, whereas D and trimming were derived from the DNA. The sample table contains fewer than 100,000 clones; only one count was recorded for about 80% of them. The biggest ten clones account for 0.45% to 0.7% of the sample. In regard to this clone: It has no known antigen specificity. Base quality data are lacking; no much larger clone is found one base away.

The CDR1 and CDR2 encoded by the germline V gene are SGHAT and FQNNGV. The junction shows trimming of 5 bases on V and 7 bases on J, plus 15 bases between the germline ends. From cysteine to phenylalanine, the CDR3 is 15 amino acids long. Solely the CDR3 DNA is kept, with 45 bases framed from the first base. Sample time point, as interpreted from the label and publication: sample from a COVID-19-recovered individual after infection. Patients who had recovered from mild-to-severe COVID-19 served as donors. Memory T cell samples that were not cultured were sequenced immediately after ex vivo isolation. From peripheral blood mononuclear cells, the researchers isolated CD4+ total memory, central memory, effector memory and circulating T follicular helper cells. Paper-wide results and their limitations: Between about 7 and 28% of SARS-CoV-2 clonotypes were also detected in secondary cultures stimulated with SARS-CoV and/or HKU1 spike, a finding consistent with cross-reactivity. Several of the most expanded SARS-CoV-2-reactive clonotypes were present in two or all three memory subsets, which suggests intraclonal diversification.

Sequenced material: CD4+ T cells from peripheral blood, taken after recovery from COVID-19. This receptor was taken from a human donor who had COVID-19. The sequence joins TRBV11-2 to TRBJ1-6; TRBD1 is a weak D gene call, 5 bases matching. The DNA is TGTGCCAGCAGCGGCACAGGAGGTTCGAATTCACCCCTCCACTTT. This codes for CASSGTGGSNSPLHF. The variable domain in full, with residues beyond the CDR3 obtained from the reference TRBV11-2 and TRBJ1-6 genes, is EAGVAQSPRYKIIEKRQSVAFWCNPISGHATLYWYQQILGQGPKLLIQFQNNGVVDDSQLPKDRFSAERLKGVDSTLKIQPAKLEDSAVYLCASSGTGGSNSPLHFGNGTRLTVT.